This T cell receptor (beta chain) was profiled in a study of T cells in tuberculosis. V dropped 3 bases and J dropped 1 base, with 9 bases sitting between them. Germline lookup yields CDR1 SGDLS and CDR2 YYNGEE. CDR3 length equals 14 residues. Sequenced by immunoSEQ multiplex PCR; TCRdb stores in-frame clones only, minus some. The sample shows around 32,000 clones, approximately 93% of them seen only once. The clonotype was recovered from a donor under 30 with latent tuberculosis or without tuberculosis infection. Material: PBMCs. V usage is TRBV9 and J usage is TRBJ2-3, with D possibly being TRBD2 (6 bases). The CDR3 DNA is TGTGCCAGCAGCGCAAGCGGGCGCACAGATACGCAGTATTTT. Protein sequence: CASSASGRTDTQYF.